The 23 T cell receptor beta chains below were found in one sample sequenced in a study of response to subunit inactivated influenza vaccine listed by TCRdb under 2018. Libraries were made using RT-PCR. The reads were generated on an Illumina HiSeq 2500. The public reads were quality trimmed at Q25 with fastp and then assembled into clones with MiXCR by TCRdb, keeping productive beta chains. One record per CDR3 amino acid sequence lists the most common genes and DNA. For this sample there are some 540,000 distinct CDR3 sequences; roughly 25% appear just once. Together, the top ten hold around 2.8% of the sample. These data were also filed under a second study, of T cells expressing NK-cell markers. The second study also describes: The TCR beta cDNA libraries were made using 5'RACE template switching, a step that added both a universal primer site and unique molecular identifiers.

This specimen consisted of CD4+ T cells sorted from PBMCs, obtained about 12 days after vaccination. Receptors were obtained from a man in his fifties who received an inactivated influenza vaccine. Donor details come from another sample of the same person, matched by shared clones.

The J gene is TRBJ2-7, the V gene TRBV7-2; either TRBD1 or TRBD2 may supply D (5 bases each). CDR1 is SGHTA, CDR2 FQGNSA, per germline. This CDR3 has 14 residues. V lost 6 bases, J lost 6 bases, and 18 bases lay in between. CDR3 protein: CASRTAWGPIEQYF. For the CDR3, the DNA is TGTGCCAGCAGAACCGCCTGGGGACCTATCGAGCAGTACTTC.

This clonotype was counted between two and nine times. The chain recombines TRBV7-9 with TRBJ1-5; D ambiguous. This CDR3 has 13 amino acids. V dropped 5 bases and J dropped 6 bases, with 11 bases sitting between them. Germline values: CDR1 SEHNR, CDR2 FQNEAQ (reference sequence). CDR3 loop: CASSHHGRQPQHF. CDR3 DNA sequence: TGTGCCAGCAGCCACCACGGCCGTCAGCCCCAGCATTTT.

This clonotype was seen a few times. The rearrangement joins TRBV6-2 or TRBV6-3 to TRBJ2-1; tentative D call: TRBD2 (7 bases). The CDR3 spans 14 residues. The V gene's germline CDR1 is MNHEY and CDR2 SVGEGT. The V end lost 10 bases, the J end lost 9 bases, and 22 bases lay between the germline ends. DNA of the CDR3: TGTGCCACCAAGGGGGGATACCGGGGGGTTGAGCAGTTCTTC. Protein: CATKGGYRGVEQFF.

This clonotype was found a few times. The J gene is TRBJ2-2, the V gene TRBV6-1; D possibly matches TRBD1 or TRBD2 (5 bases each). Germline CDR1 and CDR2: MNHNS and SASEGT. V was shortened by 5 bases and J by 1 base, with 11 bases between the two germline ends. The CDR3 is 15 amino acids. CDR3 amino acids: CASSRSGRNTGELFF. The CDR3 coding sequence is TGTGCCAGCAGTCGATCGGGACGGAACACCGGGGAGCTGTTTTTT.

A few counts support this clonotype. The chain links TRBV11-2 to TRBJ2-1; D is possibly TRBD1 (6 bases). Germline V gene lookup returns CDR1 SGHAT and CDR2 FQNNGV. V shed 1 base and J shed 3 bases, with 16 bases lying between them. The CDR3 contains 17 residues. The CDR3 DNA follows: TGTGCCAGCAGCTTAGTCCGTAAGGGACATCACTACAATGAGCAGTTCTTC. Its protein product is CASSLVRKGHHYNEQFF.

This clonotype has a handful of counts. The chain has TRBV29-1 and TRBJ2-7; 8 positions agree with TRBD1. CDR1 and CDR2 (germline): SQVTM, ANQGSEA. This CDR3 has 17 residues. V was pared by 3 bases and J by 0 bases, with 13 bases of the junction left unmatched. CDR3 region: CSVEGNPGQGFSYEQYF. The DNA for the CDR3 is TGCAGCGTTGAGGGAAATCCCGGACAGGGATTCTCCTACGAGCAGTACTTC.

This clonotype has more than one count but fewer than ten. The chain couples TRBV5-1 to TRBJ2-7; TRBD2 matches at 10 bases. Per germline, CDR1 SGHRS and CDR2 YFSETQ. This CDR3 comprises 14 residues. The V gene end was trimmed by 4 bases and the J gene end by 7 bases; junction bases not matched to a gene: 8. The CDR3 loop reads CASSSGRVLREQYF. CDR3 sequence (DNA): TGCGCCAGCAGCAGCGGGAGGGTTCTGAGGGAGCAGTACTTC.

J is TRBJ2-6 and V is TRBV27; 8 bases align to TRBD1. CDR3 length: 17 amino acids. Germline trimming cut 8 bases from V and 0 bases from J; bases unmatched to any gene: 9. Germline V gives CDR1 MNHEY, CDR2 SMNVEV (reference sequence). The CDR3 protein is CASGKQGGDSGANVLTF. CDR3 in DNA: TGTGCCAGCGGGAAACAGGGGGGTGACTCTGGGGCCAACGTCCTGACTTTC.

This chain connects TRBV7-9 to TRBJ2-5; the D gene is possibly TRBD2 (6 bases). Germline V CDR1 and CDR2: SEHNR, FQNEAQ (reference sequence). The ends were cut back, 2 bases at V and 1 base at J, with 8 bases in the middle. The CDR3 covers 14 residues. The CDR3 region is CASSLRSGQETQYF. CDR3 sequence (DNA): TGTGCCAGCAGCTTACGTAGCGGCCAAGAGACCCAGTACTTC.

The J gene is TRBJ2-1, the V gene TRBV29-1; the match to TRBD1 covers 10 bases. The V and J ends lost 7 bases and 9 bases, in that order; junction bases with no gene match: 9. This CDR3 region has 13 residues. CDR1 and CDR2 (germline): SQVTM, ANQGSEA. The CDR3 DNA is TGCAGCGCCGACAGGGGGCGCACGACTGAGCAGTTCTTC. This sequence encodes CSADRGRTTEQFF.

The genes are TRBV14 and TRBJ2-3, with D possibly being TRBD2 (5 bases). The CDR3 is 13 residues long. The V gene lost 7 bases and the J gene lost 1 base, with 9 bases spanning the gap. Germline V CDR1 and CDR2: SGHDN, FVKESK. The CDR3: CASKEAGTDTQYF. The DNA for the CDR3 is TGTGCCAGCAAGGAGGCAGGCACAGATACGCAGTATTTT.

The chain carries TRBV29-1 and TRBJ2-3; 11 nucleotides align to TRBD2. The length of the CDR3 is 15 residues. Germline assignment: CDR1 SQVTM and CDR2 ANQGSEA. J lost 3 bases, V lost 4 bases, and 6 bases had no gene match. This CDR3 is CSVVQLAGVTDTQYF. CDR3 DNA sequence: TGCAGCGTTGTCCAACTAGCGGGAGTTACAGATACGCAGTATTTT.

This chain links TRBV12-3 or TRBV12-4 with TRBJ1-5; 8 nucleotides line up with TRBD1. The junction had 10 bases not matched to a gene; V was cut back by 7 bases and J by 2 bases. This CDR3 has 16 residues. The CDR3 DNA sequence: TGTGCCAGCACCTTTCAGGGGGCGGTGGGCAATCAGCCCCAGCATTTT. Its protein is CASTFQGAVGNQPQHF.

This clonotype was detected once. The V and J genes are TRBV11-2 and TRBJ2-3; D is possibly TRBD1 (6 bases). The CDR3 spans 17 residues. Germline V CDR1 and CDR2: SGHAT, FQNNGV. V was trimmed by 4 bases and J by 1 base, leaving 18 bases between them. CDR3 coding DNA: TGTGCCAGCAGCTCCCGCCATACAGGGTGGGGCACAGATACGCAGTATTTT. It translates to CASSSRHTGWGTDTQYF.

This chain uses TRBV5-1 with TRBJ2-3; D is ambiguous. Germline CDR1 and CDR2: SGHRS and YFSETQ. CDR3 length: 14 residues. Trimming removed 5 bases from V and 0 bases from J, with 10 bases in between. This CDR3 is CASSSLSSTDTQYF. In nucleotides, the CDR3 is TGCGCCAGCAGTTCCCTTTCTAGCACAGATACGCAGTATTTT.

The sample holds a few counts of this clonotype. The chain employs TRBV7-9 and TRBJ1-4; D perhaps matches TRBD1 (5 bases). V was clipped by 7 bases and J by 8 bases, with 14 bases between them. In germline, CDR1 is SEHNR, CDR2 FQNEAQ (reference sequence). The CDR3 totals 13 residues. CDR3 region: CASTPLGREKLFF. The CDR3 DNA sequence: TGTGCCAGCACCCCCCTGGGGCGCGAAAAACTGTTTTTT.

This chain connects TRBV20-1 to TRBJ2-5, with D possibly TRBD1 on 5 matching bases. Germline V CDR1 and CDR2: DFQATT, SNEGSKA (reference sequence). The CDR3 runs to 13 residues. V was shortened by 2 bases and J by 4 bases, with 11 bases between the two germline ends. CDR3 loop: CSARSGFAETQYF. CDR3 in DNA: TGCAGTGCTAGATCAGGGTTCGCAGAGACCCAGTACTTC.

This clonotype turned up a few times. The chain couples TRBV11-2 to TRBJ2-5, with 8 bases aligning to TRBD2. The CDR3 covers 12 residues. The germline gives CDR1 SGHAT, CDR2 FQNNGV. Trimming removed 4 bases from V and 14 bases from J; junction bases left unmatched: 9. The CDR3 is CASSSRGGKFYF. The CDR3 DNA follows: TGTGCCAGCAGCTCCCGGGGGGGAAAGTTTTACTTC.

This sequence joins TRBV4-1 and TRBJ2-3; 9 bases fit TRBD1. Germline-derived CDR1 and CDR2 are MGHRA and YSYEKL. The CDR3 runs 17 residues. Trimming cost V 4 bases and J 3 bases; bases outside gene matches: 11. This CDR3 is CASSRTGTGIGTDTQYF. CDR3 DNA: TGCGCCAGCAGCCGTACCGGGACAGGGATTGGAACAGATACGCAGTATTTT.

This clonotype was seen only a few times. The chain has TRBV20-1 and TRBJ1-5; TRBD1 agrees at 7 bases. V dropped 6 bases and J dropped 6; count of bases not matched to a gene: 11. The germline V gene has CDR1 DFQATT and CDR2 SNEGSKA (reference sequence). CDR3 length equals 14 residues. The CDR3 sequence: CSARGFDRVQPQHF. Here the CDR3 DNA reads TGCAGTGCCAGGGGGTTCGACAGGGTTCAGCCCCAGCATTTT.

CDR3 nucleotide sequence: TGTGCCAGCAGCCAAGACGGGACAGGGGTATACACCATATATTTT. Translating gives CASSQDGTGVYTIYF. The V and J genes are TRBV4-2 and TRBJ1-3; 10 bases match TRBD1. This CDR3 contains 15 residues. Losses at the gene ends were 0 bases for V and 8 bases for J; bases not matched to a gene: 4. Germline V gene data show CDR1 as LGHNA and CDR2 as YNFKEQ.

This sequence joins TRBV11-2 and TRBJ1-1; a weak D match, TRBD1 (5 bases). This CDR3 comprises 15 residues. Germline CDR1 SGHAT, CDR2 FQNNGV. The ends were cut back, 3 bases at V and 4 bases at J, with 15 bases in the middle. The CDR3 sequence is CASSFQGTGGTEAFF. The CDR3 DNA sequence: TGTGCCAGCAGCTTCCAGGGTACCGGGGGCACTGAAGCTTTCTTT.

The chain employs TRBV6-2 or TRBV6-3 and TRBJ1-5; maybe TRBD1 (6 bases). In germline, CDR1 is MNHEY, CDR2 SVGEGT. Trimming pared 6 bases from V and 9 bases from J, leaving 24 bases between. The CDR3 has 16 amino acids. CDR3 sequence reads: CASSLLARGHSGPQHF. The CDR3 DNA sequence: TGTGCCAGCAGCCTCTTAGCTAGGGGACATTCCGGGCCCCAGCATTTT.